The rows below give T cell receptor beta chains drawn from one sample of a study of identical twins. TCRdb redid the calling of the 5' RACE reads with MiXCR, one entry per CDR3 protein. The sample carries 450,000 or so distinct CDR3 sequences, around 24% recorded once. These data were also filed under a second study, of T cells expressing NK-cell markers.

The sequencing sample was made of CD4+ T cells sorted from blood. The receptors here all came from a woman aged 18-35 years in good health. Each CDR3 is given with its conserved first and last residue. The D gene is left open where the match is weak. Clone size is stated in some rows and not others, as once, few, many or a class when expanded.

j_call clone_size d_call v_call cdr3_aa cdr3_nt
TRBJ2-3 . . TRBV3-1 CASSGRPDTQYF TGTGCCAGCAGCGGGAGGCCAGATACGCAGTATTTT
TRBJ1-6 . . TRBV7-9 CASSLGGGRRSPLHF TGTGCCAGCAGCTTAGGTGGAGGGAGGCGTTCACCCCTCCACTTT
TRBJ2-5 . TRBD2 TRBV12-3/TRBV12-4 CASSISGSKKTQYF TGTGCCAGCAGTATCAGCGGGAGCAAGAAGACCCAGTACTTC
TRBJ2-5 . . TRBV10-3 CAISAGGETQYF TGTGCCATCAGTGCGGGCGGGGAGACCCAGTACTTC
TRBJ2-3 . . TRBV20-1 CSARRGGRGDTQYF TGCAGTGCTAGGCGTGGGGGCCGGGGAGATACGCAGTATTTT
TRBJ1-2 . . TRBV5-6 CASSLRGPAPFGYTF TGTGCCAGCAGCTTGAGGGGACCGGCTCCCTTTGGCTACACCTTC
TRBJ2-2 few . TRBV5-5 CASSPGQYTGELFF TGTGCCAGCAGCCCAGGACAGTACACCGGGGAGCTGTTTTTT
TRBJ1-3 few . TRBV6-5 CASSYSRGNTIYF TGTGCCAGCAGTTATTCTCGCGGAAACACCATATATTTT
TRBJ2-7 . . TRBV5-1 CASSSNQLSEQYF TGCGCCAGCAGCTCCAATCAGTTATCCGAGCAGTACTTC
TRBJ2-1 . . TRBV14 CASSLSSEQFF TGTGCCAGCAGCCTCTCAAGTGAGCAGTTCTTC
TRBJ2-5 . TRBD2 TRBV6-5 CASSSLTSGGQETQYF TGTGCCAGCAGTTCGCTGACTAGCGGGGGACAAGAGACCCAGTACTTC
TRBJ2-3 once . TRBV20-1 CSAREDLADTQYF TGCAGTGCTAGGGAAGACTTGGCAGATACGCAGTATTTT
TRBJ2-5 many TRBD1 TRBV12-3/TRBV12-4 CASSAGQGSGTQYF TGTGCCAGCAGTGCGGGACAGGGCTCTGGGACCCAGTACTTC
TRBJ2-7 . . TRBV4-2 CASSQEAGFEYHEQYF TGTGCCAGCAGCCAAGAGGCCGGGTTTGAGTACCACGAGCAGTACTTC
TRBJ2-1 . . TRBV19 CASSIGSPYYNEQFF TGTGCCAGTAGTATAGGGTCCCCCTACTACAATGAGCAGTTCTTC
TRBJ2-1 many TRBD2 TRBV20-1 CSATGTSGWGEQFF TGCAGTGCAACCGGGACTAGCGGGTGGGGTGAGCAGTTCTTC
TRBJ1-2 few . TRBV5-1 CASSPEGYGYTF TGCGCCAGCAGCCCAGAAGGCTATGGCTACACCTTC
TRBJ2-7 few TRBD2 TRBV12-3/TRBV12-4 CASSQTSGTYEQYF TGTGCCAGCAGCCAGACTAGCGGAACCTACGAGCAGTACTTC
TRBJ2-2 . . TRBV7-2 CASSLDGLVGELFF TGTGCCAGCAGCTTAGACGGGTTGGTCGGGGAGCTGTTTTTT